What follows are 30 T cell receptor beta chains derived from one specimen sequenced in a study of long-term antiretroviral therapy in people with HIV. Survey level was the resolution at which the v3.0 immunoSEQ assay ran. Libraries were prepared by immunoSEQ multiplex PCR; TCRdb keeps only in-frame clonotypes and omits some of them. The table records roughly 17,000 clones, approximately 96% of them present only once. The sample was unsorted PBMCs, taken more than 10 years after starting antiretroviral therapy. Receptors were obtained from a man between 25 and 39 years old with HIV.

The gene calls are TRBV2 and TRBJ1-6; D ambiguous. V lost 5 bases and J 4 bases, leaving 6 bases between the germline ends. This CDR3 spans 13 amino acids. CDR1 and CDR2 (germline): SNHLY, FYNNEI. CDR3 amino acids: CASSLQYNSPLHF. Written as DNA, the CDR3 is TGTGCCAGCAGTTTACAGTATAATTCACCCCTCCACTTT.

The chain's CDR3 is CASSGGAGIFF. CDR3 in DNA: TGTGCCAGCAGTGGGGGAGCAGGGATATTCTTT. The chain recombines TRBV2 with TRBJ1-1; tentative D call: TRBD1 (5 bases). This CDR3 contains 11 residues. Per germline, CDR1 SNHLY and CDR2 FYNNEI. V lost 4 bases and J 14 bases, leaving 14 bases between the germline ends.

This clone was seen a handful of times. The V and J genes are TRBV21-1 and TRBJ1-2. TRBV21-1 is a recognized pseudogene. The CDR3 extends over 15 amino acids. CDR3 loop: CASSLRMGTAYGYTF. The CDR3 DNA reads as TGTGCCAGCAGCCTCCGGATGGGGACGGCTTATGGCTACACCTTC.

The rearrangement links TRBV6-1 to TRBJ1-4; tentative D call: TRBD1 (6 bases). Trimming removed 1 base at V and 7 bases at J, with 7 bases between. Germline CDR1 MNHNS, CDR2 SASEGT. The CDR3 runs to 13 residues. The CDR3, as DNA: TGTGCCAGCAGTGAAGTACAGGGTGAAAAACTGTTTTTT. It specifies CASSEVQGEKLFF.

This chain joins TRBV20-1 and TRBJ2-1; D remains unclear. Trimming removed 6 bases from V and 5 bases from J, with 8 bases in between. The CDR3 loop spans 11 amino acids. Germline values: CDR1 DFQATT, CDR2 SNEGSKA (reference sequence). This CDR3 reads CSASDDNEQFF. As DNA, the CDR3 is TGCAGTGCCTCGGACGACAATGAGCAGTTCTTC.

This clone was counted a single time. This sequence joins TRBV19 and TRBJ1-1; D gene ambiguous. Germline CDR1 LNHDA, CDR2 SQIVND (reference sequence). CDR3 size: 15 residues. V gave up 3 bases and J gave up 4 bases, with 15 bases separating them. CDR3 sequence (DNA): TGTGCCAGTAGTATGTCATGGGATGTAGGCACTGAAGCTTTCTTT. Translating gives CASSMSWDVGTEAFF.

This chain connects TRBV6-4 to TRBJ1-5, with D maybe TRBD1 (6 bases). From germline, CDR1 is MRHNA and CDR2 SNTAGT. Trimming removed 2 bases from V and 2 bases from J, with 7 bases in between. The CDR3 runs 14 residues. The CDR3 sequence is CASSDRGGNQPQHF. The DNA for the CDR3 is TGTGCCAGCAGTGACAGGGGGGGCAATCAGCCCCAGCATTTT.

The chain uses TRBV6-1 and TRBJ1-5; 8 bases match TRBD1. This CDR3 spans 15 amino acids. Trimming at V came to 4 bases and at J to 2 bases, leaving 4 bases not matched to a gene. Germline V gives CDR1 MNHNS, CDR2 SASEGT. For the CDR3, the DNA is TGTGCCAGCAGTGCATCGACAGGGGGCAATCAGCCCCAGCATTTT. This encodes CASSASTGGNQPQHF.

This clone was seen once. The genes are TRBV7-9 and TRBJ2-7; TRBD2 is a possible D gene (7 bases). The germline V and J ends were trimmed by 5 bases and 2 bases, with 25 bases remaining between them. The CDR3 extends over 18 amino acids. Germline CDR1 SEHNR, CDR2 FQNEAQ (reference sequence). The CDR3 protein is CASSDGPKGGGSTYEQYF. The CDR3 region has the DNA TGTGCCAGCAGCGACGGCCCTAAAGGGGGGGGGTCCACCTACGAGCAGTACTTC.

This chain connects TRBV6-5 to TRBJ1-2; the D is unclear. The CDR3 is 13 amino acids. Germline CDR1 is MNHEY and CDR2 is SVGAGI. Trimming shortened V by 6 bases and J by 5 bases, and 13 bases separated the two germline ends. CDR3 sequence reads: CASSLRAEYGYTF. The CDR3 region has the DNA TGTGCCAGCAGCCTGAGGGCGGAGTATGGCTACACCTTC.

J is TRBJ1-1 and V is TRBV18; unclear D gene. CDR1 is KGHSH, CDR2 LQKENI, per germline. The CDR3 totals 12 residues. Trimming took off 6 bases at V and 1 base at J, with 6 bases between the two ends. The CDR3 here is CASSTGNTEAFF. Here the CDR3 DNA reads TGTGCCAGCTCCACTGGGAACACTGAAGCTTTCTTT.

The CDR3 spells CASSLRGAQGTDTQYF. Written as DNA, the CDR3 is TGTGCCAGCAGCTTAAGGGGGGCGCAGGGCACAGATACGCAGTATTTT. The chain uses TRBV7-2 and TRBJ2-3; TRBD1 or TRBD2 may be the D gene (6 bases each). CDR1 is SGHTA, CDR2 FQGNSA, per germline. The CDR3 covers 16 residues. V was pared by 2 bases and J by 1 base, with 13 bases between.

This clone was recorded only once. The V gene is TRBV2, the J gene TRBJ1-5; D is uncertain. V lost 4 bases, J lost 8 bases, and 12 bases lay in between. CDR1 is SNHLY, CDR2 FYNNEI, per germline. This CDR3 contains 13 residues. The CDR3 DNA reads TGTGCCAGCAGTGGCGGGAGCTTGGAGCCCCAGCATTTT. It codes for CASSGGSLEPQHF.

The V and J genes are TRBV4-2 and TRBJ2-1; TRBD1 is a possible D gene (6 bases). This CDR3 has 15 amino acids. V was pared by 1 base and J by 7 bases, with 14 bases between. Germline lookup yields CDR1 LGHNA and CDR2 YNFKEQ. The CDR3 reads CASSQVSDRTNEQFF. The CDR3 coding sequence is TGTGCCAGCAGCCAAGTGAGTGACAGGACTAATGAGCAGTTCTTC.

This sequence joins TRBV6-1 and TRBJ2-3; 11 bases line up with TRBD2. Germline V CDR1 and CDR2: MNHNS, SASEGT. The V gene end was trimmed by 2 bases and the J gene end by 4 bases; junction bases not matched to a gene: 5. The CDR3 has 16 residues. The CDR3 DNA reads TGTGCCAGCAGTGAATTTTTAGCGGGGGGGCCAGATACGCAGTATTTT. This encodes CASSEFLAGGPDTQYF.

The rearrangement uses TRBV2 and TRBJ1-2, with 8 bases fitting TRBD1. The CDR3 has 12 amino acids. Looked up from germline, CDR1 is SNHLY and CDR2 is FYNNEI. The V and J ends lost 7 bases and 8 bases, in that order; junction bases with no gene match: 6. CDR3 sequence reads: CASKIQGEGYTF. CDR3 DNA: TGTGCCAGCAAAATACAGGGGGAAGGCTACACCTTC.

CDR3 bases: TGCGCCAGCAGTGTTCTCTCCTACAATGAGCAGTTCTTC. Protein: CASSVLSYNEQFF. This chain links TRBV10-2 with TRBJ2-1; no clear D gene. Germline V gives CDR1 WSHSY, CDR2 SAAADI. This CDR3 spans 13 amino acids. V was clipped by 4 bases and J by 0 bases, with 4 bases between them.

The rearrangement links TRBV5-1 to TRBJ1-2; 9 nucleotides agree with TRBD1. Trimming took 2 bases from V and 7 from J; bases not matched to a gene: 6. This CDR3 has 14 amino acids. Per germline, CDR1 SGHRS and CDR2 YFSETQ. The CDR3 region is CASSLGQGTAGYTF. The CDR3 region has the DNA TGCGCCAGCAGCTTAGGACAGGGGACGGCTGGCTACACCTTC.

The chain joins TRBV28 to TRBJ2-4; D assignment may be TRBD1 or TRBD2 (5 bases each). Germline V gene lookup returns CDR1 MDHEN and CDR2 SYDVKM. The CDR3 is 16 amino acids. V dropped 5 bases and J dropped 5 bases, with 19 bases sitting between them. CDR3 loop: CASSMTGTFGQNIQYF. The CDR3 DNA follows: TGTGCCAGCAGTATGACCGGGACGTTCGGCCAAAACATTCAGTACTTC.

V gene TRBV15 combines with J gene TRBJ1-6; D is undetermined. Germline CDR1 is LNHNV and CDR2 is YYDKDF (reference sequence). CDR3 length equals 16 residues. V was cut by 3 bases and J by 4 bases, with 13 bases left in between. The CDR3 reads CATSSRDWDYNSPLHF. The CDR3 DNA reads as TGTGCCACCAGCAGCCGAGATTGGGATTATAATTCACCCCTCCACTTT.

This chain uses TRBV5-1 with TRBJ1-3; maybe TRBD1 (5 bases). The CDR3 runs 13 residues. With 7 bases removed from V and 0 bases from J, the gap between germline ends came to 8 bases. Germline V CDR1 and CDR2: SGHRS, YFSETQ. The CDR3 reads CASRDFSGNTIYF. Written as DNA, the CDR3 is TGCGCCAGCCGGGACTTCTCTGGAAACACCATATATTTT.

The rearrangement links TRBV7-6 to TRBJ1-3; unclear D gene. The CDR3 covers 14 residues. Germline V gives CDR1 SGHVS, CDR2 FNYEAQ. The V end lost 1 base, the J end lost 0 bases, and 4 bases lay between the germline ends. CDR3 amino acids: CASSLVGSGNTIYF. The CDR3 coding sequence is TGTGCCAGCAGCTTAGTTGGCTCTGGAAACACCATATATTTT. The full variable domain, in which reference TRBV7-6 and TRBJ1-3 provide the parts outside the CDR3, is GAGVSQSPRYKVTKRGQDVALRCDPISGHVSLYWYRQALGQGPEFLTYFNYEAQQDKSGLPNDRFSAERPEGSISTLTIQRTEQRDSAMYRCASSLVGSGNTIYFGEGSWLTVV.

This clone was observed once. This chain uses TRBV7-6 with TRBJ2-7; 10 nucleotides align to TRBD2. The junction had 10 bases not matched to a gene; V was cut back by 2 bases and J by 0 bases. Per the germline V gene, CDR1 is SGHVS and CDR2 is FNYEAQ. The CDR3 length is 18 residues. The CDR3 reads CASSLWASGGPSSYEQYV. Here the CDR3 DNA reads TGTGCCAGCAGCTTATGGGCTAGCGGGGGTCCGTCCTCCTACGAGCAGTACGTC.

This chain connects TRBV18 to TRBJ2-2, with TRBD1 identical over 9 bases. Germline assignment: CDR1 KGHSH and CDR2 LQKENI. Trimming removed 3 bases from V and 3 bases from J; junction bases left unmatched: 14. The CDR3 has 19 residues. The CDR3 reads CASSPRPGTGSGDTGELFF. CDR3 bases: TGTGCCAGCTCACCCCGTCCCGGGACAGGGAGCGGCGACACCGGGGAGCTGTTTTTT.

This clone was detected once. The chain links TRBV10-3 to TRBJ2-3, with 9 bases fitting TRBD1. The CDR3 runs 16 residues. The trim removed 6 bases at V and 0 bases at J, leaving 7 bases unmatched. Germline V gives CDR1 ENHRY, CDR2 SYGVKD. CDR3 nucleotides: TGTGCCATCAGGAGCCTCGGGACAGGGAGCACAGATACGCAGTATTTT. Translation: CAIRSLGTGSTDTQYF.

The V call is TRBV28, the J call TRBJ1-6, with D unclear. The CDR3 totals 13 residues. Germline-derived CDR1 and CDR2 are MDHEN and SYDVKM. Trimming left V 8 bases short and J 6 bases short, with 11 bases between. Here the CDR3 reads CASRPGRNSPLHF. The CDR3 coding sequence is TGTGCCAGCCGGCCAGGTCGTAATTCACCCCTCCACTTT.

The chain is built from TRBV6-6 and TRBJ1-5, with D possibly being TRBD1 (5 bases). Germline values: CDR1 MNHNY, CDR2 SVGAGI (reference sequence). V was trimmed by 8 bases and J by 0 bases, leaving 14 bases between them. CDR3 length: 15 amino acids. The CDR3 DNA reads TGTGCCAGCGATCGGGGGGGATATAGCAATCAGCCCCAGCATTTT. Encoded protein: CASDRGGYSNQPQHF.

The chain joins TRBV5-1 to TRBJ2-5; TRBD2 aligns across 8 bases. V lost 4 bases, J lost 7 bases, and 12 bases stayed unmatched. CDR3 size: 15 residues. Germline assignment: CDR1 SGHRS and CDR2 YFSETQ. The CDR3 region has the DNA TGCGCCAGCAGCAACGGAACTAGCGGCACGGGGACCCAGTACTTC. Translated, it gives CASSNGTSGTGTQYF.

This rearrangement joins TRBV27 to TRBJ1-5, with D tentatively TRBD1 (6 bases). Looked up from germline, CDR1 is MNHEY and CDR2 is SMNVEV (reference sequence). The CDR3 extends over 15 amino acids. Deletions cut 7 bases from V and 0 bases from J, with 13 bases between. This chain's CDR3 is CASTDTGNSNQPQHF. CDR3 nucleotide sequence: TGTGCCAGCACCGATACAGGGAATAGCAATCAGCCCCAGCATTTT.

CDR3 protein: CASWTGGGYTF. CDR3 nucleotide sequence: TGTGCCAGTTGGACAGGCGGGGGCTACACCTTC. The chain joins TRBV7-2 to TRBJ1-2; 7 bases line up with TRBD1. This CDR3 has 11 amino acids. Germline V lookup: CDR1 SGHTA, CDR2 FQGNSA. After removal of 9 bases from V and 8 bases from J, the junction contained 6 bases not matched to a gene.